A single sample is the source of the 17 T cell receptor beta chains below, sequenced in a study of blood T cells in healthy people across ages. Then a second PCR, running about 7 to 11 cycles, was carried out with a sample-barcoded 5' primer and a J-beta primer mix. TCRdb called the 5' RACE reads again in MiXCR, with one record for every CDR3 protein. Found here are about 730,000 distinct CDR3 sequences, approximately 39% of them singletons; the top ten hold around 20%. The sample was blood. These receptors came from a woman aged 60-75 years in good health.

This chain joins TRBV28 and TRBJ1-2; D is unclear. The CDR3 extends over 11 amino acids. Germline CDR1 is MDHEN and CDR2 is SYDVKM. The V end lost 3 bases, the J end lost 10 bases, and 9 bases lay between the germline ends. Written as DNA, the CDR3 is TGTGCCAGCAGTTTCAACAGTGTCTACACCTTC. It translates to CASSFNSVYTF.

In its sample, this clonotype was seen a few times. The chain carries TRBV3-1 and TRBJ1-1; 8 bases agree with TRBD1. From germline, CDR1 is LGHDT and CDR2 YNNKEL (reference sequence). With V trimmed by 0 bases and J by 11 bases, 11 bases remained unmatched. The length of the CDR3 is 15 residues. The CDR3 coding sequence is TGTGCCAGCAGCCAAGACAGCGGACAGGGAGGGTCGGCTTTCTTT. It yields the protein CASSQDSGQGGSAFF.

This sequence joins TRBV4-2 and TRBJ1-1; no reliable D call. V gave up 1 base and J gave up 0 bases, with 15 bases separating them. This CDR3 has 17 residues. Germline V gives CDR1 LGHNA, CDR2 YNFKEQ. CDR3 loop: CASSQVRAKGLNTEAFF. The CDR3 nucleotides read TGTGCCAGCAGCCAAGTTAGGGCCAAGGGTTTGAACACTGAAGCTTTCTTT.

The chain combines TRBV20-1 with TRBJ2-1; no firm D call. The CDR3 runs 14 residues. Trimming removed 1 base from V and 1 base from J, with 8 bases in between. Germline V gene lookup returns CDR1 DFQATT and CDR2 SNEGSKA (reference sequence). The CDR3 sequence is CSARVPISYNEQFF. Here the CDR3 DNA reads TGCAGTGCTAGAGTACCGATTTCCTACAATGAGCAGTTCTTC.

In its sample, this clonotype was seen a few times. This rearrangement joins TRBV7-6 to TRBJ2-2; 9 bases are shared with TRBD2. The CDR3 runs to 20 residues. The junction had 17 bases not matched to a gene; V was cut back by 6 bases and J by 0 bases. The V gene's germline CDR1 is SGHVS and CDR2 FNYEAQ. CDR3 residues: CASRRRAGVTSGPNTGELFF. The DNA for the CDR3 is TGTGCCAGCAGGCGCCGCGCCGGTGTGACTAGCGGACCGAACACCGGGGAGCTGTTTTTT.

This clonotype was seen only a few times. The chain couples TRBV12-3 or TRBV12-4 to TRBJ2-1, with D perhaps TRBD1 (6 bases). The tail of the sequence fits TRBJ2-7 better, so the J call may be wrong. This CDR3 is 16 amino acids long. CDR3 in amino acids: CASSPYQGQNYNEQYF. The CDR3, as DNA: TGTGCCAGCAGCCCTTACCAAGGACAGAACTACAATGAGCAGTACTTC.

This clonotype came up many times. The genes are TRBV7-9 and TRBJ2-2, with D unclear. CDR1 SEHNR and CDR2 FQNEAQ come from the germline V gene (reference sequence). There are 13 residues in the CDR3. The V and J ends lost 6 bases and 1 base respectively, with 6 bases between them. This CDR3 reads CASSPENTGELFF. Written as DNA, the CDR3 is TGTGCCAGCAGTCCAGAGAACACCGGGGAGCTGTTTTTT.

This rearrangement joins TRBV5-5 to TRBJ2-5, with TRBD2 identical over 9 bases. With V trimmed by 3 bases and J by 1 base, 4 bases remained unmatched. Germline V lookup: CDR1 SGHKS, CDR2 YYEKEE (reference sequence). This CDR3 is 15 amino acids long. The CDR3, as DNA: TGTGCCAGCAGCTGGAGCGGGAGGACCCAAGAGACCCAGTACTTC. As protein: CASSWSGRTQETQYF.

The chain uses TRBV7-8 and TRBJ1-6; 11 bases match TRBD1. This CDR3 is 16 amino acids long. V was pared by 3 bases and J by 9 bases, with 7 bases of the junction left unmatched. Germline CDR1 is SGHVS and CDR2 is FQNEAQ. The CDR3 spells CASSFPGQGASSPLHF. Written as DNA, the CDR3 is TGTGCCAGCAGCTTCCCAGGACAGGGGGCTAGTTCACCCCTCCACTTT.

CDR3: CTSEGGANQPQHF. DNA for the CDR3: TGTACGTCCGAGGGAGGGGCTAATCAGCCCCAGCATTTT. The V call is TRBV6-6, the J call TRBJ1-5; D possibly corresponds to TRBD1 (5 bases). The CDR3 is made up of 13 amino acids. Per germline, CDR1 MNHNY and CDR2 SVGAGI (reference sequence).

The J gene is TRBJ1-1, the V gene TRBV5-1, with TRBD1 identical over 9 bases. Germline CDR1 SGHRS, CDR2 YFSETQ. V lost 4 bases to trimming and J lost 5 bases; unmatched junction nucleotides: 6. The CDR3 is made up of 14 amino acids. This CDR3 is CASSVTGGWTEAFF. The CDR3 nucleotides are TGCGCCAGCAGCGTTACAGGGGGCTGGACTGAAGCTTTCTTT.

V and J are TRBV5-6 and TRBJ1-1; tentative D call: TRBD1 (5 bases). V was trimmed by 2 bases and J by 6 bases, leaving 14 bases between them. The CDR3 loop spans 14 amino acids. CDR1 and CDR2 from the germline V gene are SGHDT and YYEEEE. The CDR3, as DNA: TGTGCCAGCAGCTTCATTGGAGGGGATTCTGAAGCTTTCTTT. Residues: CASSFIGGDSEAFF.

The chain recombines TRBV27 with TRBJ2-7; D is possibly TRBD1 (5 bases). Trimming took 7 bases from V and 0 from J, leaving 10 bases between them. CDR1 is MNHEY, CDR2 SMNVEV, per germline (reference sequence). The length of the CDR3 is 13 residues. The CDR3 coding sequence is TGTGCCAGCAAGAAGGGGTCCTCCTACGAGCAGTACTTC. It is translated as CASKKGSSYEQYF.

The V and J genes are TRBV19 and TRBJ2-7; tentatively, D is TRBD2 (7 bases). V lost 3 bases and J 3 bases, leaving 12 bases between the germline ends. This CDR3 comprises 14 residues. Germline V gives CDR1 LNHDA, CDR2 SQIVND (reference sequence). The CDR3 region is CASSMRGTSYEQYF. As DNA, the CDR3 is TGTGCCAGTAGTATGCGGGGGACAAGCTACGAGCAGTACTTC.

This clonotype has just a few counts. The chain is built from TRBV7-3 and TRBJ2-1, with 11 bases identical to TRBD2. Germline CDR1 SGHTA, CDR2 FQGTGA. After removal of 1 base from V and 4 bases from J, the junction contained 6 bases not matched to a gene. The CDR3 contains 17 residues. CDR3 amino acids: CASSLKVLAGAYNEQFF. In DNA, the CDR3 is TGTGCCAGCAGCTTAAAAGTACTAGCGGGGGCGTACAATGAGCAGTTCTTC.

This chain connects TRBV20-1 to TRBJ2-7; TRBD2 aligns across 11 bases. Trimming took 5 bases from V and 7 from J; bases not matched to a gene: 10. Germline V CDR1 and CDR2: DFQATT, SNEGSKA (reference sequence). CDR3 length: 14 amino acids. The CDR3 region has the DNA TGCAGTGCTGTAGCTAGCGGGGGGTACAATGAGCAGTACTTC. Amino acids: CSAVASGGYNEQYF.

V usage is TRBV6-2 or TRBV6-3 and J usage is TRBJ1-5, with D uncertain. Per germline, CDR1 MNHEY and CDR2 SVGEGT. CDR3 length: 13 amino acids. V lost 3 bases, J lost 7 bases, and 10 bases lay in between. DNA of the CDR3: TGTGCCAGCAGTTATGCCGGGGTGCAGCCCCAGCATTTT. This translates into CASSYAGVQPQHF.